The 3 T cell receptor beta chains below were found in one sample sequenced in a study of cytomegalovirus exposure and HLA in healthy donors (dated by TCRdb to 2017 to 2019). Libraries came from the immunoSEQ multiplex PCR assay. For the multiplex PCR, a mixture combining 60 forward primers for TCR Vbeta segments and 13 reverse primers for TCR Jbeta segments was used. TCRdb took over this immuneACCESS table, retaining in-frame rearrangements with V and J assigned. Such tables are incomplete; in checked studies, under half of the missing clones stem from an unresolved V gene, and the remainder is unexplained. Recorded for this sample are under 200,000 clones; roughly 71% of them occurred a single time. The biggest ten clones account for 2.5% to 3.5% of the sample. Source material: PBMCs. The receptors here all came from a woman aged 45-60 years in good health and CMV-seropositive.

This clone turned up a few times. The rearrangement uses TRBV30 and TRBJ1-5, with TRBD1 identical over 9 bases. Germline trimming cut 4 bases from V and 6 bases from J; bases unmatched to any gene: 10. The CDR3 extends over 15 amino acids. Per germline, CDR1 GTSNPN and CDR2 SVGIG (reference sequence). The CDR3 coding sequence is TGTGCCTGGAAAGGTCGGGACAGGGATAGTCAGCCCCAGCATTTT. Translated: CAWKGRDRDSQPQHF. The full variable domain, completed using reference TRBV30 and TRBJ1-5, is SQTIHQWPATLVQPVGSPLSLECTVEGTSNPNLYWYRQAAGRGLQLLFYSVGIGQISSEVPQNLSASRPQDRQFILSSKKLLLSDSGFYLCAWKGRDRDSQPQHFGDGTRLSIL.

The V call is TRBV18, the J call TRBJ1-4; a possible D gene is TRBD1 (5 bases). The CDR3 is 15 residues long. V gave up 0 bases and J gave up 7 bases, with 12 bases separating them. Germline assignment: CDR1 KGHSH and CDR2 LQKENI. CDR3 residues: CASSPPGRVGEKLFF. The CDR3 DNA follows: TGTGCCAGCTCACCACCGGGCAGGGTGGGTGAAAAACTGTTTTTT.

The V and J genes are TRBV6-1 and TRBJ1-2; 8 bases are shared with TRBD1. The CDR3 consists of 15 residues. Trimming cost V 7 bases and J 3 bases; bases outside gene matches: 10. Germline-derived CDR1 and CDR2 are MNHNS and SASEGT. DNA of the CDR3: TGTGCCAGCACCGGACAGGGTGTTGGGGACTATGGCTACACCTTC. Its translation: CASTGQGVGDYGYTF.